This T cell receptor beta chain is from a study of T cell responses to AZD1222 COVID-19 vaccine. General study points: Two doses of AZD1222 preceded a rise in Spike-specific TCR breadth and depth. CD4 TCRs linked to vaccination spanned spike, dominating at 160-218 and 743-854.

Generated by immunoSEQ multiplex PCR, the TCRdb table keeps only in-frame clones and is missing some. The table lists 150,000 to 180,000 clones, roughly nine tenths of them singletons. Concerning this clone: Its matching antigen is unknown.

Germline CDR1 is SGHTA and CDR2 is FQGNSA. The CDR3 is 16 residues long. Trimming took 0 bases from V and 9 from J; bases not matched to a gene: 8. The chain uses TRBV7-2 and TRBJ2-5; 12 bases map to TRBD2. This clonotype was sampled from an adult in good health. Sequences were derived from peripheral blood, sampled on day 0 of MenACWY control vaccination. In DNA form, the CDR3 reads TGTGCCAGCAGCTTAGCCCTAGCGGGAGGGGTTATATCCCAGTACTTC. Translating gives CASSLALAGGVISQYF.